This T cell receptor (beta chain) was recorded in a study of blood T cell repertoires in COVID-19. The wider study: The United States, Italy and Spain were the sources of the acute and convalescent COVID-19 samples. The analysed material was cDNA or gDNA that came from T cells, B-cell-depleted T cells, or PBMCs.

In the authors' methods: Researchers report that nucleated cell counts were estimated from reference gene primer amplification. Repertoires were generated with immunoSEQ multiplex PCR, while TCRdb's copy carries only in-frame clones and drops some. Clonal size and the V and J genes are those of that table, whereas D and trimming came from the DNA. The profile shows some 300,000 clones, about 91% of them singletons. The CDR3 runs 19 residues. Losses at the gene ends were 3 bases for V and 4 bases for J; bases not matched to a gene: 15. CDR1 KGHSH and CDR2 LQKENI come from the germline V gene. The sequencing input was peripheral blood. V gene TRBV18 combines with J gene TRBJ2-3, with 11 positions matching TRBD1. The receptor was isolated from a woman aged 30 to 39 who had recovered from COVID-19. CDR3 sequence: CASSPYSRRDRGSADTQYF. The DNA for the CDR3 is TGTGCCAGCTCACCGTACTCTCGGCGGGACAGGGGGAGTGCAGATACGCAGTATTTT.